One and the same sample provided the 10 T cell receptor beta chains below, sequenced in a study of blood T cell repertoires in COVID-19. TCRdb's table, derived via immunoSEQ multiplex PCR, lists solely in-frame clones and lacks some. This sample yields about 290,000 clones, of which roughly 90% are seen a single time; roughly 5.1% belongs to the top ten. The specimen was peripheral blood. All receptors come from a man between 35 and 55 years old with acute or convalescent COVID-19.

A word on this clone: Other DNA sequences in this specimen translate into the identical CDR3. The chain recombines TRBV2 with TRBJ1-5, with unresolved D. V was pared by 4 bases and J by 1 base, with 8 bases between. This CDR3 contains 14 residues. The V gene's germline CDR1 is SNHLY and CDR2 FYNNEI. This CDR3 is CASSGTGSNQPQHF. DNA for the CDR3: TGTGCCAGCAGTGGGACTGGGAGCAATCAGCCCCAGCATTTT. The full variable domain, its missing parts supplied by reference TRBV2 and TRBJ1-5, is EPEVTQTPSHQVTQMGQEVILRCVPISNHLYFYWYRQILGQKVEFLVSFYNNEISEKSEIFDDQFSVERPDGSNFTLKIRSTKLEDSAMYFCASSGTGSNQPQHFGDGTRLSIL.

V is TRBV12-5 and J is TRBJ1-6; no clear D. The CDR3 spans 13 residues. V dropped 1 base and J dropped 10 bases, with 8 bases sitting between them. Germline V gene lookup returns CDR1 LGHNT and CDR2 FRNRAP. CDR3 amino acids: CASGLERRSPLHF. The CDR3 nucleotides are TGTGCTAGTGGTTTGGAGAGGCGATCACCCCTCCACTTT.

The chain couples TRBV7-6 to TRBJ1-2; 8 nucleotides line up with TRBD1. The CDR3 is 14 residues long. Germline CDR1 is SGHVS and CDR2 is FNYEAQ. V trimming: 5 bases; J trimming: 8 bases; junction bases outside the gene matches: 10. The chain's CDR3 is CASSPRQGPGGYTF. The DNA of the CDR3 is TGTGCCAGCAGCCCCCGACAGGGGCCTGGGGGCTACACCTTC.

V is TRBV7-2 and J is TRBJ1-5; TRBD1 aligns across 10 bases. Germline V gene sequence: CDR1 SGHTA, CDR2 FQGNSA. J lost 4 bases, V lost 3 bases, and 9 bases had no gene match. The CDR3 is 17 amino acids. CDR3 sequence: CASSLGLTGGSNQPQHF. The CDR3 bases are TGTGCCAGCAGCTTGGGCCTGACAGGGGGCTCTAATCAGCCCCAGCATTTT.

The V and J genes are TRBV6-1 and TRBJ1-1, with D possibly TRBD1 on 5 matching bases. V was cut by 3 bases and J by 1 base, with 21 bases left in between. The CDR3 covers 18 residues. CDR1 MNHNS and CDR2 SASEGT come from the germline V gene. The CDR3 sequence is CASSDEVNRDSWNTEAFF. In DNA form, the CDR3 reads TGTGCCAGCAGTGATGAGGTCAATAGGGACTCATGGAACACTGAAGCTTTCTTT.

The V gene is TRBV7-8, the J gene TRBJ2-2, with 7 bases that match TRBD1. With 7 bases clipped from V and 4 bases from J, the junction kept 3 bases outside the gene matches. Germline CDR1 and CDR2: SGHVS and FQNEAQ. The CDR3 has 13 residues. The CDR3 DNA follows: TGTGCCAGCAAGGGGGCTGCCACCGGGGAGCTGTTTTTT. Translating it yields CASKGAATGELFF.

The chain has TRBV2 and TRBJ1-2; D gene ambiguous. Germline-derived CDR1 and CDR2 are SNHLY and FYNNEI. V was clipped by 7 bases and J by 6 bases, with 15 bases between them. The CDR3 consists of 13 residues. Here the CDR3 DNA reads TGTGCCAGCATCCAAATAGTACAGAATGGCTACACCTTC. This codes for CASIQIVQNGYTF. The full variable domain, in which reference TRBV2 and TRBJ1-2 provide the parts outside the CDR3, is EPEVTQTPSHQVTQMGQEVILRCVPISNHLYFYWYRQILGQKVEFLVSFYNNEISEKSEIFDDQFSVERPDGSNFTLKIRSTKLEDSAMYFCASIQIVQNGYTFGSGTRLTVV.

The CDR3 region is CASGFGTEAFF. Written as DNA, the CDR3 is TGTGCCAGCGGGTTCGGGACTGAAGCTTTCTTT. V and J are TRBV19 and TRBJ1-1; D call uncertain. The CDR3 spans 11 residues. V was pared by 9 bases and J by 5 bases, with 10 bases between. Germline lookup yields CDR1 LNHDA and CDR2 SQIVND (reference sequence).

The gene calls are TRBV9 and TRBJ1-2, with D possibly matching TRBD1 (5 bases). V was pared by 3 bases and J by 0 bases, with 12 bases between. Germline CDR1 SGDLS, CDR2 YYNGEE. The CDR3 consists of 15 residues. CDR3 sequence (DNA): TGTGCCAGCAGCGCCCATCAGGGATCTAACTATGGCTACACCTTC. Its translation is CASSAHQGSNYGYTF. The variable domain in full, completed from reference TRBV9 and TRBJ1-2, reads DSGVTQTPKHLITATGQRVTLRCSPRSGDLSVYWYQQSLDQGLQFLIQYYNGEERAKGNILERFSAQQFPDLHSELNLSSLELGDSALYFCASSAHQGSNYGYTFGSGTRLTVV.

This rearrangement joins TRBV5-4 to TRBJ2-7; TRBD1 might be the D (6 bases). Germline values: CDR1 SGHNT, CDR2 YYREEE (reference sequence). The CDR3 runs 14 residues. Trimming pared 2 bases from V and 2 bases from J, leaving 11 bases between. CDR3 in amino acids: CASSFVGAAYEQYF. In DNA form, the CDR3 reads TGTGCCAGCAGCTTCGTGGGGGCCGCCTACGAGCAGTACTTC.